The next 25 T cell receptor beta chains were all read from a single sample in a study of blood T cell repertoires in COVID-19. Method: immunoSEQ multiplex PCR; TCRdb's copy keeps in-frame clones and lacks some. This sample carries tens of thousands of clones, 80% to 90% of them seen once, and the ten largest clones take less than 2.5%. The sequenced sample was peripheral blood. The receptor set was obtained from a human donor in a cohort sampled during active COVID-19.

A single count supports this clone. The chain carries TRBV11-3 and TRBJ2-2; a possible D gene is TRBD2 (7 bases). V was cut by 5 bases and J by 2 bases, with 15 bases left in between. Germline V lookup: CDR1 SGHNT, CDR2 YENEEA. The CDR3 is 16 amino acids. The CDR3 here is CASSARGRANTGELFF. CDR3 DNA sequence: TGTGCCAGCAGCGCGCGGGGGCGGGCTAACACCGGGGAGCTGTTTTTT.

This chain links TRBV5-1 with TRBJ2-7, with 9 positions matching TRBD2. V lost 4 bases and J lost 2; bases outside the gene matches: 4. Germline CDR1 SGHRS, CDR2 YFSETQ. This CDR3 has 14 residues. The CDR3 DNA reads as TGCGCCAGCAGCAACCCTAGCGGGGCCTACGAGCAGTACTTC. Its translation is CASSNPSGAYEQYF.

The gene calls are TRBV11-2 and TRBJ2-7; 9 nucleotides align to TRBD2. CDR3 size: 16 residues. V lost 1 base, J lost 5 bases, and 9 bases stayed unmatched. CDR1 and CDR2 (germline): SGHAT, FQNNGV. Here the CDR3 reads CASSLGGSGRQNEQYF. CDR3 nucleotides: TGTGCCAGCAGCTTAGGGGGTAGCGGGAGACAAAACGAGCAGTACTTC.

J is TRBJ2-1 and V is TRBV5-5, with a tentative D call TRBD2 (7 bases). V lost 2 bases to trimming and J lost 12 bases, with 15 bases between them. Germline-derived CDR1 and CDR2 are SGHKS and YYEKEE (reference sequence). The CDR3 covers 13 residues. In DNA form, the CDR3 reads TGTGCCAGCAGCTTAGAAAGGGGGACTACGCAGTTCTTC. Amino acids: CASSLERGTTQFF.

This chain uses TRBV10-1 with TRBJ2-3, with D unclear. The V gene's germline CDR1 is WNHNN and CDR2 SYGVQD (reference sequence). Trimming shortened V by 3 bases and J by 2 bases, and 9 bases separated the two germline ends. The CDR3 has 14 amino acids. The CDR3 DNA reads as TGCGCCAGCAGTGACCAACAAGTCACAGATACGCAGTATTTT. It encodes CASSDQQVTDTQYF.

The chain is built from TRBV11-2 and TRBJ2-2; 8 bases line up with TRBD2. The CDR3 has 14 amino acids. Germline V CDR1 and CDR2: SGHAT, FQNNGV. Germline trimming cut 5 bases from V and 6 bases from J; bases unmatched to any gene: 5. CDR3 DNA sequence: TGTGCCAGCAGCCGAAAAGCGGGAGCCGGGGAGCTGTTTTTT. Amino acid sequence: CASSRKAGAGELFF.

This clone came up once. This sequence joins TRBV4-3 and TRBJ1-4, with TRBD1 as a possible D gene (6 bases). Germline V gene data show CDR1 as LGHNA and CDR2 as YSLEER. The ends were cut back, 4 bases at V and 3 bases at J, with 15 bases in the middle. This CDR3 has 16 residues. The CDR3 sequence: CASSRTGTTANEKLFF. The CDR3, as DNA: TGCGCCAGCAGCCGAACAGGGACAACGGCTAATGAAAAACTGTTTTTT.

The CDR3 nucleotides are TGCGCCAGCAGCGGTTCCGGGACAGGGGGAGTTAGTGTCTACGAGCAGTACTTC. Its translation: CASSGSGTGGVSVYEQYF. The V call is TRBV5-1, the J call TRBJ2-7, with 11 bases that match TRBD1. The CDR3 has 18 amino acids. Germline CDR1 is SGHRS and CDR2 is YFSETQ. The V gene end was trimmed by 4 bases and the J gene end by 3 bases; junction bases not matched to a gene: 15.

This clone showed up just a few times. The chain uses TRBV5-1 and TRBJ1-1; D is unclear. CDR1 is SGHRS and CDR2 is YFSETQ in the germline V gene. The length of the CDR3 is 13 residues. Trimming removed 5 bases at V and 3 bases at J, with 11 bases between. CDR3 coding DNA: TGCGCCAGCAGTTCCCGCGGGGACACTGAAGCTTTCTTT. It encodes CASSSRGDTEAFF.

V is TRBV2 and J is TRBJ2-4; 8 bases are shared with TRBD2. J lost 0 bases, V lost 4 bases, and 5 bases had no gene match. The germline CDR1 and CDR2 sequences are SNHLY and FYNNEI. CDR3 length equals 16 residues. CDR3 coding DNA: TGTGCCAGCAGTGCCGTAGCGGGGATAGCCAAAAACATTCAGTACTTC. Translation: CASSAVAGIAKNIQYF. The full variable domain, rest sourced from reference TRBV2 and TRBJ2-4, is EPEVTQTPSHQVTQMGQEVILRCVPISNHLYFYWYRQILGQKVEFLVSFYNNEISEKSEIFDDQFSVERPDGSNFTLKIRSTKLEDSAMYFCASSAVAGIAKNIQYFGAGTRLSVL.

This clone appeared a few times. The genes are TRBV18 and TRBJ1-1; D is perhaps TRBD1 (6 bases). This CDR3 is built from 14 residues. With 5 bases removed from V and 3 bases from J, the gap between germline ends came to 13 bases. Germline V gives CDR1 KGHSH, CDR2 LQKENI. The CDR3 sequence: CASSSRTADTEAFF. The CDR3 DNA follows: TGTGCCAGCTCATCCCGGACAGCCGACACTGAAGCTTTCTTT.

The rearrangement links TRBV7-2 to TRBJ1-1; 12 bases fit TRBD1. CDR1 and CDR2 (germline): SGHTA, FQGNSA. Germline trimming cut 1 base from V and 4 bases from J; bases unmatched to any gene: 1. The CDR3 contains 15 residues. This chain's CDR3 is CASSLGGQGATEAFF. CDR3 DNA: TGTGCCAGCAGCTTAGGGGGACAGGGGGCCACTGAAGCTTTCTTT.

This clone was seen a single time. CDR3 sequence reads: CASSQDAGVGNTIYF. The CDR3 coding sequence is TGCGCCAGCAGCCAAGATGCGGGGGTTGGAAACACCATATATTTT. J is TRBJ1-3 and V is TRBV4-3; possible D gene TRBD1, 5 bases. This CDR3 region has 15 residues. Germline V gene lookup returns CDR1 LGHNA and CDR2 YSLEER. Trimming cost V 0 bases and J 3 bases, with 9 bases left between them.

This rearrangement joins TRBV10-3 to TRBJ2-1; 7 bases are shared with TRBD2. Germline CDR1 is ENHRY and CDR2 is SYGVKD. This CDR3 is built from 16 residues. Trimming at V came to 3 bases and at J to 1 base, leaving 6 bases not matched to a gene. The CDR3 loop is CAISDRTRGSYNEQFF. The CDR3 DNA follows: TGTGCCATCAGTGACCGGACTAGAGGATCCTACAATGAGCAGTTCTTC.

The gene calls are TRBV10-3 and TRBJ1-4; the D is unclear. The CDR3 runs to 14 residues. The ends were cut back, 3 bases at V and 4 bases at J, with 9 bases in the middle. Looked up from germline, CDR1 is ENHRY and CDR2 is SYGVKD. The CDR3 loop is CAISERRGNEKLFF. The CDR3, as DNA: TGTGCCATCAGTGAACGCCGGGGTAATGAAAAACTGTTTTTT.

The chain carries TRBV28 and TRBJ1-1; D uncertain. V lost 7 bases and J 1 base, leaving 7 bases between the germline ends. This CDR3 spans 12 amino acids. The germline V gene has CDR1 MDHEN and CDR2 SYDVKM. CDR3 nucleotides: TGTGCCAGCAATGGCAGGAACACTGAAGCTTTCTTT. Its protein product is CASNGRNTEAFF.

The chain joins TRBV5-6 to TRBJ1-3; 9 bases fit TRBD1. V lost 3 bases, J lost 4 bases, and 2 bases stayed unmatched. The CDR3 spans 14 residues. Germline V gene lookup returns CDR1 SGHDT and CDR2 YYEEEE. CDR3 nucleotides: TGTGCCAGCAGCTGGGGGACAGGGGGAAACACCATATATTTT. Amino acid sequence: CASSWGTGGNTIYF.

In nucleotides, the CDR3 is TGTGCCAGCAGCCCAAGGGGGGGATTGAATGAAAAACTGTTTTTT. Amino acid sequence: CASSPRGGLNEKLFF. The chain recombines TRBV7-9 with TRBJ1-4; a possible D gene is TRBD1 (6 bases). The germline V gene encodes CDR1 SEHNR and CDR2 FQNEAQ (reference sequence). The ends were cut back, 5 bases at V and 5 bases at J, with 15 bases in the middle. The CDR3 contains 15 residues.

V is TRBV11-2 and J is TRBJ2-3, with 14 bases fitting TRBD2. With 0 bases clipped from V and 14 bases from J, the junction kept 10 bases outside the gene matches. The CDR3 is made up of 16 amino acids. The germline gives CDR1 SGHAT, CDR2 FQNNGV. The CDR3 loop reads CASSLEGTSGGRRLYF. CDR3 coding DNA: TGTGCCAGCAGCTTAGAAGGGACTAGCGGGGGCCGGAGGTTGTATTTT.

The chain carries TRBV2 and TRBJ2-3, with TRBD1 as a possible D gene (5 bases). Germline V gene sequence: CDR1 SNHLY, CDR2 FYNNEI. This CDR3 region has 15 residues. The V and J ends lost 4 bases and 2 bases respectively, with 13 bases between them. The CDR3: CASSGGGPVTDTQYF. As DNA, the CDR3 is TGTGCCAGCAGTGGGGGCGGACCGGTCACAGATACGCAGTATTTT.

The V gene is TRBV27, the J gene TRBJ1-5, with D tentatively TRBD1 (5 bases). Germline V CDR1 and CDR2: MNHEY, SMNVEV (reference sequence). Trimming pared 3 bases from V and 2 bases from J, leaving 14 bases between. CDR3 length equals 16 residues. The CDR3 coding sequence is TGTGCCAGCAGTTTGGGAGGGAGGGGACGCAATCAGCCCCAGCATTTT. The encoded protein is CASSLGGRGRNQPQHF.

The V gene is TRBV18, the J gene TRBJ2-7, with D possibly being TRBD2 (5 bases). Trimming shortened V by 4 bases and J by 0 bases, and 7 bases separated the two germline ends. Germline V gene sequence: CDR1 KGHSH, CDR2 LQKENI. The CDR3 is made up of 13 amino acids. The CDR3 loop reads CASSHEGSYEQYF. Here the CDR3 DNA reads TGTGCCAGCTCACACGAGGGCTCCTACGAGCAGTACTTC.

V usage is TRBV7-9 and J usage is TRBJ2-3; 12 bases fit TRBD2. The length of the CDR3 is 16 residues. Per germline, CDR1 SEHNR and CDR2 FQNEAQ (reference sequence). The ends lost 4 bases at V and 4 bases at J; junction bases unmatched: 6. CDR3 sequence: CASSSTSGRSPDTQYF. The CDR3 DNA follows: TGTGCCAGCAGCTCGACTAGCGGGAGATCCCCAGATACGCAGTATTTT.

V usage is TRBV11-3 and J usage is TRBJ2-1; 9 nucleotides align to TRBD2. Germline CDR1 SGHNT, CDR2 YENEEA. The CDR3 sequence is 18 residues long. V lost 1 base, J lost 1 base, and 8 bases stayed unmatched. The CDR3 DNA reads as TGTGCCAGCAGCTTAGTGCTTAGCGGGAGTGGTTCCTACAATGAGCAGTTCTTC. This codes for CASSLVLSGSGSYNEQFF.

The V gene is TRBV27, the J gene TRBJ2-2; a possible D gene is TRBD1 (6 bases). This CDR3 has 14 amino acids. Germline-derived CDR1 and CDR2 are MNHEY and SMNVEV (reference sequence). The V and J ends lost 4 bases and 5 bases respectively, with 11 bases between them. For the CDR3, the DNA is TGTGCCAGCAGTTACAGGGTAAAAACCGGGGAGCTGTTTTTT. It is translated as CASSYRVKTGELFF.